The source of this T cell receptor (beta chain) is a study of identical twins. Germline V lookup: CDR1 SGHVS, CDR2 FQNEAQ. Trimming took 4 bases from V and 2 from J, leaving 12 bases between them. CDR3 length: 14 residues. Study results and limitations: Twins' surplus sharing was weaker for beta out-of-frame sequences.

TCRdb called the 5' RACE reads again in MiXCR, with one record for every CDR3 protein. The sample has roughly 230,000 distinct CDR3 sequences, about 9% seen once. Concerning this clonotype: Its target is not known.

The sample was also linked to a second study, of yellow fever vaccine responses in identical twins.

Sequenced input: CD8+ T cells sorted from blood. This chain links TRBV7-8 with TRBJ2-7; the D is unclear. This receptor was identified in a young woman in good health. The CDR3 nucleotides read TGTGCCAGCAGCTCCCAGGTGCCCCCCTACGAGCAGTACTTC. It codes for CASSSQVPPYEQYF.